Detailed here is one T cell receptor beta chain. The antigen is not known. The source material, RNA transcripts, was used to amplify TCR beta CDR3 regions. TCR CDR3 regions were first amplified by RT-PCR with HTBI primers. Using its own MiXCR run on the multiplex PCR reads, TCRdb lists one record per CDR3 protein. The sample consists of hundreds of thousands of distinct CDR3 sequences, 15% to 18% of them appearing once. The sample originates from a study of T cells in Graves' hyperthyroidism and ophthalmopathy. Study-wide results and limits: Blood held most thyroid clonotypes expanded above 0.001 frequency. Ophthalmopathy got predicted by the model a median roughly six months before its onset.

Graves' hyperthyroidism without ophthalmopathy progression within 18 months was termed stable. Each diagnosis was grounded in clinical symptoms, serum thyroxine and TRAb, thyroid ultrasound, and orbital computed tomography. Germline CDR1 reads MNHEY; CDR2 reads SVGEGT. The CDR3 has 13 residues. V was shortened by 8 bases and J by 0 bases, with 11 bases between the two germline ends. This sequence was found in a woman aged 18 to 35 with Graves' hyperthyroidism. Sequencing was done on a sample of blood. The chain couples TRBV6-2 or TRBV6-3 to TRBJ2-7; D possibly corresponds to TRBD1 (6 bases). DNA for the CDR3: TGTGCCAGCTGCAGGGGCTACTCCTACGAGCAGTACTTC. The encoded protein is CASCRGYSYEQYF.